Shown below are 4 T cell receptor beta chains from a single sample sequenced in a study of CD8 T cells in ankylosing spondylitis. Points from the study as a whole: What appeared characteristic of ankylosing spondylitis blood was a TCR beta motif of fewer than ten highly homologous variants.

No antigen has been assigned to these receptors. TCRdb re-analysed the 5' RACE reads in MiXCR, keeping a single row per CDR3 protein. Of roughly 470,000 distinct CDR3 sequences listed, about 25% were seen once; the top ten hold 0.89%. Source material: blood, either unsorted or a sorted T cell fraction (not recorded which). The receptor source for this set is a male donor with ankylosing spondylitis.

A few counts support this clonotype. This chain uses TRBV6-7 with TRBJ1-1; D call uncertain. TRBV6-7 is reported as an ORF; its role is uncertain. The CDR3 runs to 15 residues. Between the trimmed V and J ends, which lost 7 bases and 0 bases, there was a span of 15 bases. The CDR3 DNA follows: TGTGCCAGCAAGTCCCAGCCCGAAATGAACACTGAAGCTTTCTTT. Protein product: CASKSQPEMNTEAFF.

The V call is TRBV5-1, the J call TRBJ1-6; 7 bases map to TRBD1. V shed 1 base, J shed 8 bases, and the junction held 15 bases outside the gene matches. The germline gives CDR1 SGHRS, CDR2 YFSETQ. This CDR3 region has 18 residues. CDR3 region: CASSLYENRGYFYSPLHF. In nucleotides, the CDR3 is TGCGCCAGCAGCTTGTATGAGAACAGGGGATATTTTTATTCACCCCTCCACTTT.

The chain joins TRBV29-1 to TRBJ2-1; the D is unclear. Germline-derived CDR1 and CDR2 are SQVTM and ANQGSEA. The CDR3 is made up of 15 amino acids. V was pared by 3 bases and J by 8 bases, with 20 bases between. The CDR3 DNA reads TGCAGCGTTGACTCCGGGCTCCAATATTGGGATGAGCAGTTCTTC. Translated: CSVDSGLQYWDEQFF.

Only a few counts were recorded for this clonotype. CDR3 in DNA: TGTGCCAGCAGTGCTTCCGGACAGGTGAACACTGAAGCTTTCTTT. This codes for CASSASGQVNTEAFF. The rearrangement joins TRBV6-1 to TRBJ1-1; 7 nucleotides agree with TRBD1. The V gene's germline CDR1 is MNHNS and CDR2 SASEGT. The CDR3 extends over 15 amino acids. The J segment lost 0 bases and the V segment lost 4 bases, leaving 5 bases of the junction unmatched.